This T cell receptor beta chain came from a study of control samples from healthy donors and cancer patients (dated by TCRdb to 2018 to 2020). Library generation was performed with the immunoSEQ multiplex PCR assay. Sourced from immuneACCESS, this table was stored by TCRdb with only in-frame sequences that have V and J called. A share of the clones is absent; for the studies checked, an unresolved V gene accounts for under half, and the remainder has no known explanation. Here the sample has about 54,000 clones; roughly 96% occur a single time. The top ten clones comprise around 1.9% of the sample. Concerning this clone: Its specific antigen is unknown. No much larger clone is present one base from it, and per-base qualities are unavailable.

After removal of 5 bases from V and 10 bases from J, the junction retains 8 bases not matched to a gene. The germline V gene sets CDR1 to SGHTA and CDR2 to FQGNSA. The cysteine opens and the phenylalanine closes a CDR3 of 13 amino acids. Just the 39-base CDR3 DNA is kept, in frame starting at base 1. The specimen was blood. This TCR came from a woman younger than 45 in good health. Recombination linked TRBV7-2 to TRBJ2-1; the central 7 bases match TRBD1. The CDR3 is CASSANRDREQFF. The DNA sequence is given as TGTGCCAGCAGCGCAAATCGGGACAGAGAGCAGTTCTTC.